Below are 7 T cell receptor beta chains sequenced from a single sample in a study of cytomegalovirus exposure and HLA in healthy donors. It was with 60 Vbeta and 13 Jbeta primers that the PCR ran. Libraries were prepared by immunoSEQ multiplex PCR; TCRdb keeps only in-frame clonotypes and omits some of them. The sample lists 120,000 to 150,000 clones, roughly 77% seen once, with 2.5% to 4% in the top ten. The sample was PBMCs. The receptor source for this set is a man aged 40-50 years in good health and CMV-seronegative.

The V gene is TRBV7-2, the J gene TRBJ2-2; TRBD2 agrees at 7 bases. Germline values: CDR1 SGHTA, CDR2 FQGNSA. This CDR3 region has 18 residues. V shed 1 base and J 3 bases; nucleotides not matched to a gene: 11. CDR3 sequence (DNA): TGTGCCAGCAGCTTAGTCCCGGGCGGGGGTTGGTACACCGGGGAGCTGTTTTTT. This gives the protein CASSLVPGGGWYTGELFF. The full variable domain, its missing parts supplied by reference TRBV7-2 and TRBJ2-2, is GAGVSQSPSNKVTEKGKDVELRCDPISGHTALYWYRQSLGQGLEFLIYFQGNSAPDKSGLPSDRFSAERTGGSVSTLTIQRTQQEDSAVYLCASSLVPGGGWYTGELFFGEGSRLTVL.

CDR3 nucleotide sequence: TGTGCCAGCAGCTTTGGCGGGGCGAACACCGGGGAGCTGTTTTTT. Protein product: CASSFGGANTGELFF. The chain has TRBV7-2 and TRBJ2-2, with TRBD2 as a possible D gene (6 bases). The length of the CDR3 is 15 residues. Trimming removed 3 bases at V and 0 bases at J, with 8 bases between. Germline-derived CDR1 and CDR2 are SGHTA and FQGNSA.

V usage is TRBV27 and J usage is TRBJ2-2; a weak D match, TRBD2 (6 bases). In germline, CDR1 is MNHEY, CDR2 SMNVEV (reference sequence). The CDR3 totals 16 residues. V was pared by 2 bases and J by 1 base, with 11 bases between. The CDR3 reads CASSLGRQGNTGELFF. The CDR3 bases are TGTGCCAGCAGTTTAGGGAGGCAGGGGAACACCGGGGAGCTGTTTTTT.

CDR3 residues: CASSWGGTGGLEAFF. DNA of the CDR3: TGCGCCAGCAGCTGGGGAGGGACAGGGGGCCTTGAAGCTTTCTTT. V usage is TRBV5-1 and J usage is TRBJ1-1; 12 positions match TRBD1. CDR1 is SGHRS, CDR2 YFSETQ, per germline. J gave up 7 bases and V 3 bases, and 7 bases lay outside the gene matches. This CDR3 spans 15 amino acids.

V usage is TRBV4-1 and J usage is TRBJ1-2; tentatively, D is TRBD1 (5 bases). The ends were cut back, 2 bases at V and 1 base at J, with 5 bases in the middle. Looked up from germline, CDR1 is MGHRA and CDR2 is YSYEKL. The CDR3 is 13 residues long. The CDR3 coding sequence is TGCGCCAGCAGCCAACAGGGTAACTATGGCTACACCTTC. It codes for CASSQQGNYGYTF.

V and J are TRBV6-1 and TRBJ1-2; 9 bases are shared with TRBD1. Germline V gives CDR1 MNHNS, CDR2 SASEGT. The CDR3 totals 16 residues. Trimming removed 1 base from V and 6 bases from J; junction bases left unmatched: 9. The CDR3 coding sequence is TGTGCCAGCAGTGAAGGAGTGGGACAGGGAGGCAATGGCTACACCTTC. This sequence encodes CASSEGVGQGGNGYTF.

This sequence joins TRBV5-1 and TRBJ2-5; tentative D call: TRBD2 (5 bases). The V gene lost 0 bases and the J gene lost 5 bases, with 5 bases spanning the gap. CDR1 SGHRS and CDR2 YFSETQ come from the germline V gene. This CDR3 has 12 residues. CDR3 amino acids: CASSLAGETQYF. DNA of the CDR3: TGCGCCAGCAGCTTGGCGGGGGAGACCCAGTACTTC.